This T cell receptor (beta chain) was identified in a study of blood T cell repertoires in COVID-19. Study overall: Samples taken during acute and convalescent COVID-19 were collected in the United States, Italy and Spain. T cells, B-cell-depleted T cells, or PBMCs supplied cDNA or gDNA.

Authors' data handling: Amplification from reference gene primers served as the basis for estimated nucleated cell counts. Data came from immunoSEQ multiplex PCR; TCRdb stores just in-frame clones and leaves some out. That table furnishes V, J and clone size, whereas the DNA furnished D and trimming. The sample records under 300,000 clones, about 86% being singletons. Germline V lookup: CDR1 MDHEN, CDR2 SYDVKM. With V trimmed by 3 bases and J by 5 bases, 1 base remained unmatched. This CDR3 spans 15 amino acids. This chain connects TRBV28 to TRBJ2-1; 13 bases agree with TRBD2. The TCR comes from a young man with active or convalescent COVID-19. Sequencing was performed on peripheral blood. The CDR3 reads CASSLGLAGNNEQFF. In nucleotides, the CDR3 is TGTGCCAGCAGTTTGGGACTAGCGGGGAACAATGAGCAGTTCTTC. The whole variable domain, remainder taken from reference TRBV28 and TRBJ2-1, is DVKVTQSSRYLVKRTGEKVFLECVQDMDHENMFWYRQDPGLGLRLIYFSYDVKMKEKGDIPEGYSVSREKKERFSLILESASTNQTSMYLCASSLGLAGNNEQFFGPGTRLTVL.